The next 20 T cell receptor beta chains were all read from a single sample in a study of CXCR3-negative and CXCR3-positive naive CD8 T cells. The study made its TRB cDNA libraries by 5' RACE, adding UMI labels. TCRdb reprocessed the 5' RACE reads, keeping one entry per CDR3 protein, no DNA. This sample lists 92,000 or so distinct CDR3 sequences; its ten largest clones have about 1%. The material sequenced was naive CXCR3- CD8+ T cells from blood. The subset is: CD45RO-CCR7+CD27+CD95- naive CD8+ T cells lacking CXCR3 (TNR3-). Receptors originate from a human donor in good health. Some clones in this sample may be carry-over from other donors' samples.

The V call is TRBV11-2, the J call TRBJ2-1; as DNA is missing, the TRBD1 call by TCRdb cannot be tested. Germline-derived CDR1 and CDR2 are SGHAT and FQNNGV. CDR3 length: 14 amino acids. CDR3 in amino acids: CASSSAGPYNEQFF. Full variable domain (rest looked up from reference TRBV11-2 and TRBJ2-1): EAGVAQSPRYKIIEKRQSVAFWCNPISGHATLYWYQQILGQGPKLLIQFQNNGVVDDSQLPKDRFSAERLKGVDSTLKIQPAKLEDSAVYLCASSSAGPYNEQFFGPGTRLTVL.

This sequence joins TRBV29-1 and TRBJ2-1; TCRdb returns TRBD2, unconfirmable since there is no DNA. The CDR3 has 14 residues. The germline V gene encodes CDR1 SQVTM and CDR2 ANQGSEA. CDR3 amino acids: CSVEVARGSYEQFF.

V and J are TRBV20-1 and TRBJ2-1. This CDR3 contains 13 residues. Germline CDR1 reads DFQATT; CDR2 reads SNEGSKA (reference sequence). The chain's CDR3 is CSARGLTMNEQFF.

This chain connects TRBV29-1 to TRBJ1-2; TCRdb picks TRBD1, but there is no DNA to check that call. Per germline, CDR1 SQVTM and CDR2 ANQGSEA. The CDR3 consists of 15 residues. CDR3 sequence: CSVEDSTPRPYGYTF.

The CDR3 sequence is CASSPWGTASSYEQYF. The chain joins TRBV7-9 to TRBJ2-7; without DNA, the TCRdb call of TRBD2 cannot be checked. Germline CDR1 and CDR2: SEHNR and FQNEAQ (reference sequence). The CDR3 contains 16 residues.

The chain uses TRBV3-1 and TRBJ2-1; TCRdb reports TRBD2, a call that lacks DNA to check it against. CDR3 length equals 17 residues. Looked up from germline, CDR1 is LGHDT and CDR2 is YNNKEL (reference sequence). CDR3 protein: CASSQDGPRSSYNEQFF.

CDR3 sequence reads: CSVEWWKSERNEQFF. This chain links TRBV29-1 with TRBJ2-1. Germline assignment: CDR1 SQVTM and CDR2 ANQGSEA. This CDR3 has 15 residues.

The V call is TRBV14, the J call TRBJ2-1. Germline V CDR1 and CDR2: SGHDN, FVKESK. The CDR3 is 12 amino acids. This chain's CDR3 is CASSAGDNEQFF.

This chain links TRBV6-6 with TRBJ1-2; TCRdb calls TRBD1, which cannot be checked without DNA. CDR1 is MNHNY, CDR2 SVGAGI, per germline (reference sequence). The CDR3 loop spans 12 amino acids. The CDR3 region is CATSTALYGYTF.

The J gene is TRBJ2-5, the V gene TRBV7-2; TCRdb names TRBD2, which stays unverified in the absence of DNA. Per germline, CDR1 SGHTA and CDR2 FQGNSA. The CDR3 runs to 15 residues. The CDR3: CASSLSSGGAETQYF.

The chain combines TRBV7-6 with TRBJ2-1. CDR1 and CDR2 from the germline V gene are SGHVS and FNYEAQ. The CDR3 is made up of 16 amino acids. The CDR3 loop is CASSLGLGNSYNEQFF.

CDR3 loop: CSVETGERYEQYF. The V gene is TRBV29-1, the J gene TRBJ2-7; TCRdb's assignment of TRBD1 cannot be checked, as there is no DNA. The CDR3 is 13 residues long. Germline lookup yields CDR1 SQVTM and CDR2 ANQGSEA.

This chain's CDR3 is CASSLWGSSGANVLTF. V gene TRBV5-1 combines with J gene TRBJ2-6. The CDR3 runs to 16 residues. The germline V gene encodes CDR1 SGHRS and CDR2 YFSETQ.

This chain joins TRBV5-1 and TRBJ2-7; as DNA is missing, the TRBD2 call by TCRdb cannot be tested. From germline, CDR1 is SGHRS and CDR2 YFSETQ. CDR3 length equals 15 residues. The CDR3 region is CASSLGASSSYEQYF.

The chain couples TRBV29-1 to TRBJ2-2. Germline V CDR1 and CDR2: SQVTM, ANQGSEA. This CDR3 spans 13 amino acids. This CDR3 is CSVVDPNTGELFF.

The gene calls are TRBV6-2 or TRBV6-3 and TRBJ1-1. In germline, CDR1 is MNHEY, CDR2 SVGEGT. The CDR3 runs 14 residues. This CDR3 reads CASGDWRANTEAFF.

V usage is TRBV7-3 and J usage is TRBJ2-3; the TRBD1 assignment by TCRdb is unverifiable without DNA. The CDR3 length is 15 residues. The germline V gene encodes CDR1 SGHTA and CDR2 FQGTGA. The CDR3: CASSLTTAPGDTQYF.

The CDR3 here is CSVELHENTEAFF. This chain uses TRBV29-1 with TRBJ1-1. The CDR3 sequence is 13 residues long. From germline, CDR1 is SQVTM and CDR2 ANQGSEA.

This chain joins TRBV5-1 and TRBJ2-1; without DNA, the TCRdb call of TRBD2 cannot be checked. The germline V gene has CDR1 SGHRS and CDR2 YFSETQ. CDR3 size: 16 residues. The CDR3 sequence is CASSLGGLADYNEQFF.

This chain connects TRBV29-1 to TRBJ1-6; TCRdb outputs TRBD1, but without DNA this stays unchecked. There are 13 residues in the CDR3. The V gene's germline CDR1 is SQVTM and CDR2 ANQGSEA. This CDR3 is CSVGTGDNSPLHF.